This T cell receptor beta chain was identified during a study of human T cells and chemical hapten exposure. At the level of the study: Patches with 0.01% DPC went on the upper back, and the tests were read at 6 days. Across samples, TCR yields varied, mostly owing to small differences in pooled library volumes. Notes on the study in general: Expanded TCRs were compared with controls, and the expanded TCRs formed significantly more large CDR3 similarity clusters.

Germline values: CDR1 LNHDA, CDR2 SQIVND (reference sequence). The ends lost 3 bases at V and 8 bases at J; junction bases unmatched: 5. The CDR3 has 13 residues. Time point denoted: patch test 1, 2 weeks after DPC sensitization. Indicated treatment: therapeutic diphenylcyclopropenone sensitization with weekly scalp DPC. Individual cDNA molecules (in the library) carried attached unique molecular identifiers. Each CDR3 protein is one row after TCRdb ran MiXCR on the RACE reads. The sample gives 45,000 to 70,000 distinct CDR3 sequences, about 9.6% of which show up once; about an eighth is in the top ten. In its sample, this clonotype was seen many times. What it recognizes is unknown.

The receptor comes from a middle-aged woman with alopecia areata. Some clones in this sample may be carry-over from other donors' samples. This specimen consisted of whole blood, obtained in connection with sensitization to the hapten diphenylcyclopropenone (DPC). V and J are TRBV19 and TRBJ2-7, with TRBD1 matching 9 bases. The CDR3 is CASSITGQGKQYF. CDR3 nucleotides: TGTGCCAGTAGTATTACGGGACAGGGAAAGCAGTACTTC.